This T cell receptor beta chain comes out of a study of beta chain features in type 1 diabetes. Study context: The study found patients and healthy donors alike in age, gender and cell yields.

With respect to this clone: The antigen is not known.

Whole-study findings and limits: cDNA sequencing could over-represent cells with high TCR expression.

Investigators reverse transcribed all isolated RNA, so they sequenced expressed TCRB transcripts. TCRdb's copy holds only in-frame clones and misses some; the assay was immunoSEQ multiplex PCR. The repertoire holds about 140,000 clones, with 6.5% to 8.5% as singletons. Sorted populations were all over 95% pure. The germline V gene encodes CDR1 MDHEN and CDR2 SYDVKM. The length of the CDR3 is 17 residues. V lost 2 bases and J 0 bases, leaving 11 bases between the germline ends. J is TRBJ2-6 and V is TRBV28; a possible D gene is TRBD1 (6 bases). The source is a woman between 25 and 40 years old in good health. The sequenced sample was central memory CD4+ T cells from blood. The CDR3 bases are TGTGCCAGCAGTTTAACCAGGGGTGGCTCTGGGGCCAACGTCCTGACTTTC. This gives the protein CASSLTRGGSGANVLTF.